These T cell receptor beta chains were read from a single sample in a study of blood T cells in healthy people across ages. TCRdb analysed the 5' RACE reads with MiXCR anew, one entry per CDR3 protein. The sample includes about 570,000 distinct CDR3 sequences, 25% to 30% of them seen just once. Sample: blood. Receptors originate from a woman between 65 and 79 years old in good health. The CDR3 runs from the conserved cysteine through the conserved F or W. A D gene is named only where the DNA matches it firmly. The size entry is marked missing in some rows and otherwise reads once, few, many or a size class.

clone_size	j_call	v_call	d_call	cdr3_nt	cdr3_aa
few	TRBJ1-4	TRBV20-1	TRBD1	TGCAGTGCGTTTGCGACAGGGTATAAAAAACTGTTTTTT	CSAFATGYKKLFF
NA	TRBJ2-1	TRBV6-1	NA	TGTGCCAGCAGTGAAGTCAGTGTCTACAATGAGCAGTTCTTC	CASSEVSVYNEQFF
NA	TRBJ2-1	TRBV6-2/TRBV6-3	TRBD1	TGTGCCAGCAGCCTGACAGGGCACTCCTACAATGAGCAGTTCTTC	CASSLTGHSYNEQFF
NA	TRBJ1-1	TRBV29-1	NA	TGCAGCGGTGGGGTCGACACTGAAGCTTTCTTT	CSGGVDTEAFF
NA	TRBJ2-1	TRBV7-8	TRBD1	TGTGCCAGCAGCTTGGACAGGGCTTACAATGAGCAGTTCTTC	CASSLDRAYNEQFF
few	TRBJ1-1	TRBV18	NA	TGTGCCAGCTCATATACAAAAGGGGACACTGAAGCTTTCTTT	CASSYTKGDTEAFF
NA	TRBJ1-1	TRBV5-1	TRBD1	TGCGCCAGCAGCTTCGGGACAGACCTGGAAGCTTTCTTT	CASSFGTDLEAFF
many	TRBJ2-7	TRBV11-3	NA	TGTGCCAGCAGCTTGGGGGCCAGCTCCTACGAGCAGTACTTC	CASSLGASSYEQYF
few	TRBJ1-2	TRBV4-1	NA	TGCGCCAGCAGCCAAGATCGGGGGAGACAGGGCTACACCTTC	CASSQDRGRQGYTF
NA	TRBJ2-5	TRBV9	NA	TGTGCCAGCGGAACGGCCGAGACCCAGTACTTC	CASGTAETQYF
few	TRBJ2-5	TRBV12-3/TRBV12-4	NA	TGTGCCAGCAGTTTATGGGAGTACCAAGAGACCCAGTACTTC	CASSLWEYQETQYF
few	TRBJ1-1	TRBV5-1	NA	TGCGCCAGCGGGACCTGGGAGGGAACTGAAGCTTTCTTT	CASGTWEGTEAFF
few	TRBJ2-1	TRBV13	NA	TGTGCCAGCAACTTAGGGGGTATCAATGAGCAGTTCTTC	CASNLGGINEQFF
NA	TRBJ2-7	TRBV7-2	TRBD2	TGTGCCAGCAGCTTCCATAGCGGGGGGTACTACGAGCAGTACTTC	CASSFHSGGYYEQYF
NA	TRBJ1-1	TRBV15	TRBD1	TGTGCCACCAGCAGAGACGCCCTACAGGGGGCTTTGATGGATGCTTTCTTT	CATSRDALQGALMDAFF
NA	TRBJ2-2	TRBV4-1	TRBD2	TGCGCCAGCAGTCAGCCTAGCGGGGGGGCCTCCACCGGGGAGCTGTTTTTT	CASSQPSGGASTGELFF
NA	TRBJ2-5	TRBV4-1	NA	TGCGCCAGCAGCATCGACGGGGGTGTTCAAGAGACCCAGTGCTTC	CASSIDGGVQETQCF
NA	TRBJ1-2	TRBV2	TRBD1	TGTGCCAGCAAAGGGACAGGGGACTATGGCTACACCTTC	CASKGTGDYGYTF
NA	TRBJ2-5	TRBV7-8	TRBD2	TGTGCCAGCAGCTTACGAGCGGGGCTTCCCCCTTTTGGGGGGACCCAGTACTTC	CASSLRAGLPPFGGTQYF
NA	TRBJ1-1	TRBV3-1	NA	TGTGCCAGCAGCCATAGAGGGACCTTGAACACTGAAGCTTTCTTT	CASSHRGTLNTEAFF
NA	TRBJ1-1	TRBV29-1	NA	TGCAGCGTTGACGCCGTTGGATCTACGGCTTTCTTT	CSVDAVGSTAFF
NA	TRBJ2-2	TRBV27	NA	TGTGCCAGCAGTTTCAGGGGGGCCGGCACCGGGGAGCTGTTTTTT	CASSFRGAGTGELFF
NA	TRBJ1-2	TRBV7-2	TRBD1	TGTGCCAGCAGCTTCAACCACCGGACAGGGCAATATGGCTACACCTTC	CASSFNHRTGQYGYTF
NA	TRBJ2-5	TRBV9	NA	TGTGCCAGCAGCGACGGACTGCTCAGCTCAGAGACCCAGTACTTC	CASSDGLLSSETQYF
few	TRBJ2-1	TRBV20-1	TRBD2	TGCAGTGCTATAAAGACTAGCGAGAGCTCCTACAATGAGCAGTTCTTC	CSAIKTSESSYNEQFF
NA	TRBJ2-1	TRBV4-2	NA	TGTGCCAGCAGCCAAGATGATCGACAGTCGCCGAATGAGCAGTTCTTC	CASSQDDRQSPNEQFF
NA	TRBJ1-6	TRBV7-3	TRBD1	TGTGCCAGCAGCCTGACAGGGAACAATTCACCCCTCCACTTT	CASSLTGNNSPLHF
NA	TRBJ1-2	TRBV3-1	NA	TGTGCCAGCAGCCCCGGCCGGGAAAACTATGGCTACACCTTC	CASSPGRENYGYTF